This TCR beta chain was sequenced during a study of CD8+ T cells in alopecia areata (dated by TCRdb to between 2018 and 2020). Regarding the complete study: The treated patients took part in an open-label pilot trial in which moderate-to-severe alopecia areata was treated with oral tofacitinib at 5 to 10 mg twice daily. Biopsies were taken from tofacitinib-treated patients at baseline and again at 4 and 24 weeks into treatment, and several of those patients also had a later scalp biopsy. High-throughput TCRbeta sequencing was used to examine T cell clonal expansion in alopecia areata in both the C3H/HeJ mouse model and human patients. Amplification of TCRbeta CDR3 regions was done by immunoSEQ multiplex PCR using 35 Vbeta forward primers and 13 Jbeta reverse primers. Clonality in the scalp was compared among normal scalp (n=4), patchy alopecia areata scalp (n=8), and alopecia totalis/universalis scalp (n=8). Patients stayed on tofacitinib for 6 to 18 months and then had 6 months of follow-up off drug so that delayed response and recurrence could be assessed. The RNA source kit depended on sample type: the PAXgene miRNA kit for fixed scalp, the miRNeasy kit for PBMCs, and the RNeasy kit for mouse skin. Scalp tissue and sorted CD4+ and CD8+ peripheral blood T cells from patchy and totalis/universalis alopecia areata patients and from healthy controls were covered by human TCRbeta sequencing. In treated patients, disease severity was measured using the SALT score, which gives the percentage of scalp surface area affected. General conclusions and limits of the study: Compared with mice, TCR sequences shared between patients were less clear, possibly partly because of HLA diversity across the patient population. During tofacitinib treatment, many expanded lesional clones stuck around in both scalp and blood, and this persistence may partly explain why relapse happens after treatment is stopped. Unlike mouse skin, which is dominated by gammadelta T cells, normal human skin has resident alphabeta T cells that are also sequenced, and this complicates analysis of the scalp TCR repertoire. Tofacitinib significantly lowered scalp clonality and the number of expanded CD8+ clones among the top 100 scalp clones. Because the treated cohort was small and included a single nonresponder, larger studies are needed to assess links between baseline CD8+ expansion and response. Lesional scalp, especially in alopecia totalis/universalis, showed higher clonality and more expanded CD8+ clones than normal scalp, suggesting antigenic drive.

CDR1 and CDR2 were assigned from the germline V gene as MNHEY and SVGAGI. The cysteine opens and the phenylalanine closes a CDR3 of 13 amino acids. CDR3 DNA only is kept here, 39 bases in frame from base 1. After removal of 5 bases from V and 6 bases from J, the junction retains 5 bases not matched to a gene. The sample's time point label is to be understood as: around 28 days on oral tofacitinib. The sample's treatment or condition label, decoded: oral pan-JAK inhibitor, 5-10 mg twice daily. Lesional scalp punch biopsies and peripheral blood were obtained from alopecia areata patients. PBMCs were isolated by density centrifugation and stained for CD3, CD4 and CD8, after which CD4+ and CD8+ T cells were sorted on a FACSAria. The library was built by means of the immunoSEQ multiplex PCR assay. RNA was extracted from all samples and reverse transcribed into cDNA as template for TCR sequencing. First-strand cDNA was synthesized using SuperScript III with a 2:1 mix of oligo-dT and random hexamers. A synthetic immune receptor repertoire was used to measure amplification bias, and any remaining bias was corrected computationally. For the original study's pipeline: Raw reads were preprocessed to remove errors, and CDR3 was defined by IMGT conventions from the conserved cysteine to phenylalanine. Clonality was calculated as 1 minus Shannon entropy normalized by log2 of the number of productive unique TCRs. Scalp TCRbeta sequences were cross-referenced with sorted blood CD4 and CD8 repertoires so that the CD4 or CD8 identity of scalp clones could be inferred. In TCRdb, the immuneACCESS table is reduced to in-frame sequences with V and J assigned. These tables do not hold every clone; where another copy was compared, an unresolved V gene accounts for under half, and the others remain unexplained. V and J calls and clone size follow that table, whereas D and trimming were derived from the DNA. In this sample the table shows under 250,000 clones, roughly 56% of which occur a single time. The ten top clones hold about 1.4% of the sample.

Turning to this clone: Its antigen is still unknown. No base quality information exists; no much larger clone differs at one position.

The rearranged chain carries TRBV6-5 and TRBJ1-1; 8 middle bases align to TRBD1. The sample here was CD4+ T cells sorted from blood, taken at week 4, from a patient treated with tofacitinib. This TCR was recovered from a human donor with alopecia areata. Here is the DNA: TGTGCCAGCAGTATCCCGACAGGGGCTGAAGCTTTCTTT. This is translated as CASSIPTGAEAFF.